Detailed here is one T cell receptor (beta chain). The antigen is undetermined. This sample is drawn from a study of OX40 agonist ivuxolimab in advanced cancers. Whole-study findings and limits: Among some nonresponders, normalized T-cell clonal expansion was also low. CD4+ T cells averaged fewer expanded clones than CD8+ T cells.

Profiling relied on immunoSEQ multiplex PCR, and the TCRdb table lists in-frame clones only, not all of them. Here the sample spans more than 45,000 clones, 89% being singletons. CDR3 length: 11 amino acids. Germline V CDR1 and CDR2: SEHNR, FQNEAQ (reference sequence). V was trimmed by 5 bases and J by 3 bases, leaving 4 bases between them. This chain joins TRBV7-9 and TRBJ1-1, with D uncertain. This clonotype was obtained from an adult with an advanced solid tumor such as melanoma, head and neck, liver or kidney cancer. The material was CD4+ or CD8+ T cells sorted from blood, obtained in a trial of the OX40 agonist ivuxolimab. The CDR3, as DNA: TGTGCCAGCAGCCCGTACACTGAAGCTTTCTTT. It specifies CASSPYTEAFF.